This T cell receptor beta chain came from a study of brain T cells in children with intractable seizures. Stated time point: blood from clinic visit 5 months post-surgery; TSC patient then seizure free. Only cases whose brain tissue showed the highest T cell transcript signatures were sequenced. V trimming: 0 bases; J trimming: 7 bases; junction bases outside the gene matches: 6. The CDR3 sequence is 15 residues long. In germline, CDR1 is MNHEY, CDR2 SVGAGI. Generated by immunoSEQ multiplex PCR, the TCRdb table keeps only in-frame clones and is missing some. The sample records 340,000 or so clones, roughly 93% being singletons. Turning to this clone: What it binds is unknown.

Whole-study results and caveats: Only CDR3 sequence similarity suggested viral specificity, without known HCMV serostatus. Pre- and post-surgery blood differed in depth, so pre-surgery absences may be undersampling.

This clonotype was obtained from a boy in the first two years of life with tuberous sclerosis and intractable seizures. Material: peripheral blood, obtained 4 to 6 months after surgery. V gene TRBV6-5 combines with J gene TRBJ2-7, with 10 bases matching TRBD2. CDR3 in DNA: TGTGCCAGCAGTTACTCGATGACAGCGGGAGGGGAGCAGTACTTC. Residues: CASSYSMTAGGEQYF.